These 32 T cell receptor beta chains originate from one sample sequenced in a study of memory CD4+ T cells and cytomegalovirus serostatus. TCRdb's table, derived via immunoSEQ multiplex PCR, lists solely in-frame clones and lacks some. The sample holds tens of thousands of clones, under 85% seen once. Single viable CD3+CD4+CD8-CD45RO+ cells were sorted as the memory CD4+ T cells. Sequencing was done on a sample of memory CD4+ T cells from blood. These receptors were collected from an adult in good health and CMV-seronegative.

The chain has TRBV19 and TRBJ2-2; D uncertain. V was trimmed by 3 bases and J by 1 base, leaving 6 bases between them. The CDR3 runs to 14 residues. Germline CDR1 is LNHDA and CDR2 is SQIVND (reference sequence). The CDR3 DNA reads TGTGCCAGTAGTATCGAAATGAACACCGGGGAGCTGTTTTTT. It is translated as CASSIEMNTGELFF.

V and J are TRBV4-3 and TRBJ2-3; perhaps D is TRBD1 or TRBD2 (5 bases each). V lost 1 base to trimming and J lost 3 bases, with 17 bases between them. This CDR3 has 17 residues. Germline assignment: CDR1 LGHNA and CDR2 YSLEER. The CDR3 loop is CASSQAGWGLGTDTQYF. In DNA form, the CDR3 reads TGCGCCAGCAGCCAAGCTGGATGGGGGTTAGGGACAGATACGCAGTATTTT.

The chain joins TRBV6-6 to TRBJ1-4; 7 positions match TRBD1. The germline V gene has CDR1 MNHNY and CDR2 SVGAGI (reference sequence). This CDR3 comprises 14 residues. V shed 2 bases, J shed 4 bases, and the junction held 1 base outside the gene matches. CDR3 in DNA: TGTGCCAGCAGTTACGGGGACAGTAATGAAAAACTGTTTTTT. Encoded protein: CASSYGDSNEKLFF.

This clone was detected only a few times. V is TRBV20-1 and J is TRBJ1-1; D is unclear. CDR1 and CDR2 (germline): DFQATT, SNEGSKA (reference sequence). Trimming took off 6 bases at V and 5 bases at J, with 10 bases between the two ends. The CDR3 sequence is 11 residues long. The CDR3 nucleotides read TGCAGTGCGCCAGGTCGGACTGAAGCTTTCTTT. Encoded protein: CSAPGRTEAFF.

The chain carries TRBV5-1 and TRBJ2-3, with 14 positions matching TRBD2. J gave up 5 bases and V 4 bases, and 6 bases lay outside the gene matches. The CDR3 consists of 16 residues. Germline values: CDR1 SGHRS, CDR2 YFSETQ. CDR3 residues: CASSQGLAGVVDTQYF. For the CDR3, the DNA is TGCGCCAGCAGCCAGGGACTAGCGGGGGTAGTAGATACGCAGTATTTT.

The chain is built from TRBV30 and TRBJ1-2; a possible D gene is TRBD1 (5 bases). The CDR3 is 15 amino acids. In germline, CDR1 is GTSNPN, CDR2 SVGIG (reference sequence). Trimming cost V 3 bases and J 2 bases, with 16 bases left between them. CDR3 region: CAWRATRGENYGYTF. Written as DNA, the CDR3 is TGTGCCTGGAGGGCTACCCGAGGGGAGAACTATGGCTACACCTTC.

The V call is TRBV7-2, the J call TRBJ2-2; no firm D call. V was shortened by 1 base and J by 2 bases, with 11 bases between the two germline ends. Germline V gives CDR1 SGHTA, CDR2 FQGNSA. This CDR3 has 16 amino acids. The CDR3 coding sequence is TGTGCCAGCAGCTTAGATGGGCGCGCCAACACCGGGGAGCTGTTTTTT. This sequence encodes CASSLDGRANTGELFF.

The J gene is TRBJ1-2, the V gene TRBV7-2; possible D gene TRBD1, 5 bases. The CDR3 covers 13 residues. The germline gives CDR1 SGHTA, CDR2 FQGNSA. V was pared by 5 bases and J by 3 bases, with 10 bases between. CDR3 DNA sequence: TGTGCCAGCAGCATGGGGGTTGACTATGGCTACACCTTC. Translated: CASSMGVDYGYTF.

J is TRBJ1-1 and V is TRBV4-1, with a weak D call TRBD1 (5 bases). Germline assignment: CDR1 MGHRA and CDR2 YSYEKL. The CDR3 is 16 amino acids. V lost 1 base, J lost 1 base, and 13 bases lay in between. DNA of the CDR3: TGCGCCAGCAGCCAAGGTTTAGGTGGGACGAACACTGAAGCTTTCTTT. Translating it yields CASSQGLGGTNTEAFF.

The V and J genes are TRBV5-1 and TRBJ1-1; TRBD1 is a possible D gene (6 bases). Looked up from germline, CDR1 is SGHRS and CDR2 is YFSETQ. This CDR3 has 15 residues. Trimming left V 3 bases short and J 2 bases short, with 14 bases between. This chain's CDR3 is CASSWDGGGNTEAFF. The CDR3 DNA reads as TGCGCCAGCAGCTGGGACGGTGGGGGCAACACTGAAGCTTTCTTT. The whole variable domain, filled in from reference TRBV5-1 and TRBJ1-1, reads KAGVTQTPRYLIKTRGQQVTLSCSPISGHRSVSWYQQTPGQGLQFLFEYFSETQRNKGNFPGRFSGRQFSNSRSEMNVSTLELGDSALYLCASSWDGGGNTEAFFGQGTRLTVV.

The chain has TRBV20-1 and TRBJ2-1; D gene unclear. The CDR3 has 11 residues. Trimming took 3 bases from V and 10 from J, leaving 10 bases between them. Germline V gene sequence: CDR1 DFQATT, CDR2 SNEGSKA (reference sequence). The CDR3 loop is CSARGSWEQFF. CDR3 nucleotide sequence: TGCAGTGCTAGGGGGTCGTGGGAGCAGTTCTTC.

This clone was recorded once. The V and J genes are TRBV30 and TRBJ2-4; 8 nucleotides line up with TRBD1. Looked up from germline, CDR1 is GTSNPN and CDR2 is SVGIG (reference sequence). V lost 3 bases and J lost 1; bases outside the gene matches: 2. This CDR3 has 14 residues. The CDR3 sequence is CAWSQGAAKNIQYF. In DNA form, the CDR3 reads TGTGCCTGGAGCCAGGGGGCGGCCAAAAACATTCAGTACTTC.

This chain links TRBV9 with TRBJ1-3; possible D gene TRBD1, 5 bases. Deletions cut 2 bases from V and 0 bases from J, with 9 bases between. Germline V gives CDR1 SGDLS, CDR2 YYNGEE. The CDR3 totals 15 residues. CDR3 bases: TGTGCCAGCAGCGTGGGACTGATCTCTGGAAACACCATATATTTT. Its translation is CASSVGLISGNTIYF.

This clone was seen only a few times. This rearrangement joins TRBV5-1 to TRBJ2-5; no firm D call. Germline V gene lookup returns CDR1 SGHRS and CDR2 YFSETQ. CDR3 size: 14 residues. Between the trimmed V and J ends, which lost 0 bases and 5 bases, there was a span of 11 bases. For the CDR3, the DNA is TGCGCCAGCAGCTTGGCCCCCGGGCCGGAGACCCAGTACTTC. Its translation: CASSLAPGPETQYF.

V is TRBV27 and J is TRBJ1-6, with 7 positions matching TRBD1. Germline assignment: CDR1 MNHEY and CDR2 SMNVEV (reference sequence). The CDR3 is 14 amino acids. J gave up 9 bases and V 7 bases, and 9 bases lay outside the gene matches. This chain's CDR3 is CASKPNRGVSPLHF. CDR3 nucleotide sequence: TGTGCCAGCAAACCGAACAGGGGCGTTTCACCCCTCCACTTT.

This clone was detected only a few times. The CDR3 sequence is CASSSTGSRETEAFF. The CDR3 DNA is TGCGCCAGCAGCTCGACAGGGAGTCGAGAAACTGAAGCTTTCTTT. The chain has TRBV5-1 and TRBJ1-1, with TRBD1 matching over 7 bases. This CDR3 has 15 amino acids. Trimming removed 3 bases from V and 5 bases from J; junction bases left unmatched: 10. Germline V gives CDR1 SGHRS, CDR2 YFSETQ.

The chain uses TRBV7-2 and TRBJ2-3; 12 bases are shared with TRBD2. This CDR3 spans 16 amino acids. V dropped 5 bases and J dropped 2; count of bases not matched to a gene: 5. Germline assignment: CDR1 SGHTA and CDR2 FQGNSA. CDR3 nucleotides: TGTGCCAGCAGCCCCAGACTAGCGGGGGACACAGATACGCAGTATTTT. Translating it yields CASSPRLAGDTDTQYF.

The rearrangement uses TRBV19 and TRBJ1-2, with D tentatively TRBD1 (5 bases). Germline loops: CDR1 LNHDA, CDR2 SQIVND (reference sequence). Trimming removed 8 bases from V and 5 bases from J, with 15 bases in between. The CDR3 extends over 13 amino acids. CDR3 amino acids: CASASGNLYGYTF. The CDR3 nucleotides read TGTGCCAGTGCTTCAGGGAACCTTTATGGCTACACCTTC.

The chain couples TRBV4-1 to TRBJ2-7; D remains unclear. This CDR3 has 14 amino acids. Trimming shortened V by 4 bases and J by 3 bases, and 13 bases separated the two germline ends. Per germline, CDR1 MGHRA and CDR2 YSYEKL. CDR3 residues: CASSREEDGYEQYF. The CDR3 DNA follows: TGCGCCAGCAGCCGCGAGGAAGATGGCTACGAGCAGTACTTC.

This chain connects TRBV9 to TRBJ2-5; TRBD2 might be the D (6 bases). This CDR3 is 16 amino acids long. Between the trimmed V and J ends, which lost 0 bases and 2 bases, there was a span of 14 bases. Germline V gene data show CDR1 as SGDLS and CDR2 as YYNGEE. The CDR3 here is CASSVGSSDDQETQYF. The CDR3, as DNA: TGTGCCAGCAGCGTAGGGTCTAGCGATGATCAAGAGACCCAGTACTTC.

V usage is TRBV7-6 and J usage is TRBJ2-5; maybe TRBD1 (5 bases). This CDR3 is built from 16 residues. Trimming left V 3 bases short and J 3 bases short, with 17 bases between. In germline, CDR1 is SGHVS, CDR2 FNYEAQ. Here the CDR3 DNA reads TGTGCCAGCAGCTTGATCAGGGATGGCCCCAAAGAGACCCAGTACTTC. Its translation is CASSLIRDGPKETQYF.

The chain is built from TRBV29-1 and TRBJ1-2; a possible D gene is TRBD1 (5 bases). CDR3 length: 11 residues. V was cut by 0 bases and J by 10 bases, with 9 bases left in between. Germline lookup yields CDR1 SQVTM and CDR2 ANQGSEA. CDR3 bases: TGCAGCGTTGAAGAGGGGGAAACCTACACCTTC. This gives the protein CSVEEGETYTF.

This CDR3 reads CSVEGRGRGTEAFF. In DNA, the CDR3 is TGCAGCGTTGAAGGGAGGGGGCGAGGCACTGAAGCTTTCTTT. V is TRBV29-1 and J is TRBJ1-1; 7 bases fit TRBD1. The CDR3 has 14 amino acids. V lost 1 base, J lost 4 bases, and 6 bases stayed unmatched. Germline CDR1 is SQVTM and CDR2 is ANQGSEA.

V and J are TRBV2 and TRBJ1-2; weak D call: TRBD1 (5 bases). The CDR3 totals 15 residues. Germline V gene data show CDR1 as SNHLY and CDR2 as FYNNEI. Trimming shortened V by 3 bases and J by 4 bases, and 15 bases separated the two germline ends. CDR3 protein: CASSDDPPGPYGYTF. In nucleotides, the CDR3 is TGTGCCAGCAGTGATGACCCCCCAGGGCCCTATGGCTACACCTTC. Full variable domain (missing parts from reference TRBV2 and TRBJ1-2): EPEVTQTPSHQVTQMGQEVILRCVPISNHLYFYWYRQILGQKVEFLVSFYNNEISEKSEIFDDQFSVERPDGSNFTLKIRSTKLEDSAMYFCASSDDPPGPYGYTFGSGTRLTVV.

CDR3 loop: CASTSYRGLEQYF. The CDR3 DNA follows: TGTGCCAGCACCTCGTACAGGGGGCTCGAGCAGTACTTC. This chain links TRBV6-5 with TRBJ2-7; the match to TRBD1 covers 9 bases. This CDR3 spans 13 amino acids. Trimming removed 7 bases from V and 6 bases from J; junction bases left unmatched: 7. From germline, CDR1 is MNHEY and CDR2 SVGAGI.

The chain links TRBV19 to TRBJ2-7, with D possibly being TRBD2 (6 bases). Germline V gene data show CDR1 as LNHDA and CDR2 as SQIVND (reference sequence). Trimming cost V 5 bases and J 4 bases, with 15 bases left between them. The CDR3 contains 14 residues. The CDR3 sequence: CASSGRGEWYEQYF. In DNA form, the CDR3 reads TGTGCCAGTAGTGGGCGGGGCGAGTGGTACGAGCAGTACTTC.

Only a few counts were recorded for this clone. The chain is built from TRBV10-1 and TRBJ2-5; D remains ambiguous. The V end lost 2 bases, the J end lost 4 bases, and 8 bases lay between the germline ends. There are 13 residues in the CDR3. Germline values: CDR1 WNHNN, CDR2 SYGVQD (reference sequence). CDR3 sequence (DNA): TGCGCCAGCAGTGAGGTTGTAGGAGAGACCCAGTACTTC. Translating gives CASSEVVGETQYF.

The CDR3: CASSSGQYQETQYF. CDR3 nucleotide sequence: TGTGCCAGCAGCTCGGGACAGTACCAAGAGACCCAGTACTTC. The chain couples TRBV7-6 to TRBJ2-5, with 7 bases fitting TRBD1. CDR1 is SGHVS and CDR2 is FNYEAQ in the germline V gene. J was trimmed by 0 bases and V by 4 bases; bases with no gene match: 2. This CDR3 comprises 14 residues.

This rearrangement joins TRBV2 to TRBJ1-5; 7 bases fit TRBD1. In germline, CDR1 is SNHLY, CDR2 FYNNEI. The ends lost 4 bases at V and 5 bases at J; junction bases unmatched: 2. CDR3 size: 13 residues. CDR3 protein: CASSGDRDQPQHF. The CDR3 DNA reads as TGTGCCAGCAGTGGGGACAGAGATCAGCCCCAGCATTTT.

The chain links TRBV15 to TRBJ1-1; the D is unclear. The CDR3 contains 13 residues. Per germline, CDR1 LNHNV and CDR2 YYDKDF (reference sequence). The V end lost 0 bases, the J end lost 2 bases, and 4 bases lay between the germline ends. The CDR3 DNA follows: TGTGCCACCAGCAGAGAACCTAACACTGAAGCTTTCTTT. The encoded protein is CATSREPNTEAFF.

The sample holds one count of this clone. The chain is built from TRBV6-1 and TRBJ1-5; tentatively, D is TRBD1 (6 bases). The V end was cut by 4 bases, the J end by 1 base, with 14 bases between. Germline CDR1 reads MNHNS; CDR2 reads SASEGT. CDR3 size: 16 residues. The CDR3 sequence: CASSGRVQGSNQPQHF. The CDR3 bases are TGTGCCAGCAGTGGCAGGGTACAGGGAAGCAATCAGCCCCAGCATTTT.

The V and J genes are TRBV11-2 and TRBJ2-1, with TRBD2 identical over 7 bases. V shed 1 base and J 15 bases; nucleotides not matched to a gene: 9. CDR1 is SGHAT and CDR2 is FQNNGV in the germline V gene. The length of the CDR3 is 13 residues. For the CDR3, the DNA is TGTGCCAGCAGCTTAGTGCCGGGCCGGGGGGTGTTCTTC. Amino acids: CASSLVPGRGVFF.